These 10 T cell receptor beta chains came from one sample sequenced in a study of blood T cell repertoires in COVID-19 (dated by TCRdb to the early 2020s). Libraries were built with the immunoSEQ multiplex PCR assay. The table was pulled from immuneACCESS by TCRdb, which kept in-frame rearrangements only. Such tables lose some clones; where checked, under half of the loss comes from unresolved V genes, and the rest has no known cause. The sample table shows roughly 110,000 clones, and 71% are seen once. The ten largest account for approximately 0.9% of the sample. Sequenced material: peripheral blood. These receptors were obtained from a human donor with acute or convalescent COVID-19. The donor label of this sample is uncertain.

The chain is built from TRBV12-3 or TRBV12-4 and TRBJ1-1, with a possible D match to TRBD1 (6 bases). The CDR3 is 13 amino acids. The V end was cut by 0 bases, the J end by 11 bases, with 13 bases between. In nucleotides, the CDR3 is TGTGCCAGCAGTTTAGCGGTGCGGGGGGCGGCTTTCTTT. Translation: CASSLAVRGAAFF.

This clone was seen just once. The genes are TRBV10-1 and TRBJ2-2; TRBD1 is a possible D gene (5 bases). The germline CDR1 and CDR2 sequences are WNHNN and SYGVQD (reference sequence). V was cut by 3 bases and J by 3 bases, with 8 bases left in between. The CDR3 covers 14 residues. The CDR3 spells CASSDQGYTGELFF. In DNA, the CDR3 is TGCGCCAGCAGTGATCAGGGATACACCGGGGAGCTGTTTTTT.

V is TRBV5-1 and J is TRBJ2-1, with D perhaps TRBD1 (5 bases). This CDR3 region has 14 residues. CDR1 SGHRS and CDR2 YFSETQ come from the germline V gene. Trimming cost V 6 bases and J 0 bases, with 10 bases left between them. The CDR3 here is CASTQGNSYNEQFF. CDR3 nucleotide sequence: TGCGCCAGCACTCAGGGAAACTCCTACAATGAGCAGTTCTTC.

This chain joins TRBV7-3 and TRBJ2-3; 10 nucleotides align to TRBD1. Germline CDR1 reads SGHTA; CDR2 reads FQGTGA. The V gene end was trimmed by 5 bases and the J gene end by 1 base; junction bases not matched to a gene: 9. This CDR3 comprises 17 residues. The chain's CDR3 is CASSPTGGASGTDTQYF. CDR3 coding DNA: TGTGCCAGCAGCCCGACAGGGGGCGCGAGTGGCACAGATACGCAGTATTTT.

This clone was picked up one time. The CDR3 sequence: CAWNPGPGSNYGYTF. The CDR3 region has the DNA TGTGCCTGGAATCCCGGGCCAGGGTCAAACTATGGCTACACCTTC. The chain has TRBV30 and TRBJ1-2, with D possibly TRBD1 on 5 matching bases. The CDR3 totals 15 residues. The V and J ends lost 4 bases and 2 bases respectively, with 17 bases between them. The germline V gene encodes CDR1 GTSNPN and CDR2 SVGIG (reference sequence).

This rearrangement joins TRBV2 to TRBJ1-5; TRBD1 aligns across 8 bases. Germline V gene data show CDR1 as SNHLY and CDR2 as FYNNEI. The junction had 1 base not matched to a gene; V was cut back by 3 bases and J by 3 bases. This CDR3 has 14 amino acids. Here the CDR3 DNA reads TGTGCCAGCAGTGAGGACAGGGTCAATCAGCCCCAGCATTTT. It encodes CASSEDRVNQPQHF.

This clone was observed a handful of times. V usage is TRBV5-5 and J usage is TRBJ2-3; 12 nucleotides match TRBD2. The germline gives CDR1 SGHKS, CDR2 YYEKEE (reference sequence). This CDR3 has 16 residues. The J segment lost 7 bases and the V segment lost 1 base, leaving 7 bases of the junction unmatched. The CDR3 DNA reads TGTGCCAGCAGCTTGCGGCTAGCGGGGGGGCTGAATACGCAGTATTTT. Its protein is CASSLRLAGGLNTQYF. The variable domain in full, completed from reference TRBV5-5 and TRBJ2-3, reads DAGVTQSPTHLIKTRGQQVTLRCSPISGHKSVSWYQQVLGQGPQFIFQYYEKEERGRGNFPDRFSARQFPNYSSELNVNALLLGDSALYLCASSLRLAGGLNTQYFGPGTRLTVL.

The chain has TRBV9 and TRBJ2-1, with TRBD2 as a possible D gene (6 bases). Germline CDR1 SGDLS, CDR2 YYNGEE. This CDR3 is built from 16 residues. Trimming removed 0 bases at V and 7 bases at J, with 17 bases between. This CDR3 is CASSVGPGEEGNEQFF. For the CDR3, the DNA is TGTGCCAGCAGCGTAGGACCGGGGGAGGAAGGGAATGAGCAGTTCTTC.

V usage is TRBV11-2 and J usage is TRBJ1-3, with TRBD1 matching over 8 bases. Unmatched junction bases numbered 14, after V lost 1 base and J lost 3 bases. Germline values: CDR1 SGHAT, CDR2 FQNNGV. This CDR3 is built from 19 residues. CDR3 sequence (DNA): TGTGCCAGCAGCTTAGCGATCCGAGGACAGGGTCAAATTGGAAACACCATATATTTT. It codes for CASSLAIRGQGQIGNTIYF.

This chain uses TRBV3-1 (or the pseudogene TRBV3-2) with TRBJ2-3, with TRBD2 matching 12 bases. CDR3 length: 18 amino acids. In germline, CDR1 is LGHDT, CDR2 YNNKEL (reference sequence). V lost 1 base, J lost 2 bases, and 7 bases stayed unmatched. CDR3 in amino acids: CASSQGLAGGRDTDTQYF. The CDR3 DNA is TGTGCCAGCAGCCAAGGTCTAGCGGGGGGGCGGGACACAGATACGCAGTATTTT.